This T cell receptor (beta chain) appears in the sequencing data of a study of T and B cells in COVID-19 patients. TRB was amplified from approximately 250-480 ng of blood genomic DNA. Germline CDR1 reads SGHNT; CDR2 reads YENEEA. Trimming cost V 3 bases and J 2 bases; bases outside gene matches: 1. The CDR3 consists of 15 residues. BIOMED2 TRB-A/B primer pools were used in multiplex TRB PCR. TCRdb independently ran MiXCR on the multiplex PCR reads; one entry per CDR3 protein. Here the sample spans about 21,000 distinct CDR3 sequences, about a third being singletons. This clonotype was seen only a few times.

Sequencing was carried out using blood. The sequence came from a human donor who had recovered from COVID-19. The chain links TRBV11-3 to TRBJ1-4; 9 bases agree with TRBD1. The CDR3 nucleotides read TGTGCCAGCAGCTTTACAGGGGGCACTAATGAAAAACTGTTTTTT. This encodes CASSFTGGTNEKLFF.